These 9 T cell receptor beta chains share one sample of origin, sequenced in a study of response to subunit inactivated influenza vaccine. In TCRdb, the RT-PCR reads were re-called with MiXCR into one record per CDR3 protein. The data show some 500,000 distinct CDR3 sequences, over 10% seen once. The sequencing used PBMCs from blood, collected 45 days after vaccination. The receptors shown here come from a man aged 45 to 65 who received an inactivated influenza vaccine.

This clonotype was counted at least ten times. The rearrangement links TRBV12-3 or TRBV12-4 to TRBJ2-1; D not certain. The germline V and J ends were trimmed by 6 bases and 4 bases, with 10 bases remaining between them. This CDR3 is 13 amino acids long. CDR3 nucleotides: TGTGCCAGCAGCCGTGAGGTTTACAATGAGCAGTTCTTC. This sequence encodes CASSREVYNEQFF.

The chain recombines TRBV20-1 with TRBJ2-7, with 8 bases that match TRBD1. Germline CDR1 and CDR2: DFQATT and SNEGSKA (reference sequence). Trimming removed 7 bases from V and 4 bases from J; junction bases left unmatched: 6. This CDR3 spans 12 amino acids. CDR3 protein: CSGQGAFYEQYF. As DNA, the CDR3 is TGCAGTGGGCAGGGGGCTTTTTACGAGCAGTACTTC.

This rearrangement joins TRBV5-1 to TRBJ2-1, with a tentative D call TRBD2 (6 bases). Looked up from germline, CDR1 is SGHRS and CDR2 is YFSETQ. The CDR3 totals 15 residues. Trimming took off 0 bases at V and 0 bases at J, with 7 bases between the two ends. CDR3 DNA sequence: TGCGCCAGCAGCTTGGGGGAGGTCTCCTACAATGAGCAGTTCTTC. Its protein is CASSLGEVSYNEQFF.

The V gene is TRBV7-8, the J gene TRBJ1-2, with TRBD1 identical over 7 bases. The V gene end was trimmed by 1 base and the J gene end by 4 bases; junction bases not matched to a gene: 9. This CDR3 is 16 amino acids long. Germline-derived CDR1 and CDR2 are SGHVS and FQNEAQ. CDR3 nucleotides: TGTGCCAGCAGCTTAGTTAACAGGGGCGCCGGCTATGGCTACACCTTC. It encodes CASSLVNRGAGYGYTF.

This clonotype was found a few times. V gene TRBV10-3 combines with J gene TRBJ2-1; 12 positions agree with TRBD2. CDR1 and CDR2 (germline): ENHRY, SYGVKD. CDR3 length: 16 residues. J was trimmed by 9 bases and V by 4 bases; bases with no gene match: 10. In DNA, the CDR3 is TGTGCCATCAGTGGGAAAGGACTAGCGGGAAAATCTGAGCAGTTCTTC. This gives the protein CAISGKGLAGKSEQFF.

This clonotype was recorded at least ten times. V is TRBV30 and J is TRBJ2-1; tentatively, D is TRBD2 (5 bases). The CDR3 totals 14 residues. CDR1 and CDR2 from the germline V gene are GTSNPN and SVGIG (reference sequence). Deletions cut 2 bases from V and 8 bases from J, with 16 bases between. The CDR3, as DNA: TGTGCCTGGAGTTATGTCGGACTTGTTGATGAGCAGTTCTTC. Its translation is CAWSYVGLVDEQFF.

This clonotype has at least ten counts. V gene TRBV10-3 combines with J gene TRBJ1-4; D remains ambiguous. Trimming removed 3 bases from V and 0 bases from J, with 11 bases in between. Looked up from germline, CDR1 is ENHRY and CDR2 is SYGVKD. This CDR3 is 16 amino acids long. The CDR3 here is CAISEAGTATNEKLFF. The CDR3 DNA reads TGTGCCATCAGTGAAGCGGGAACGGCAACTAATGAAAAACTGTTTTTT.

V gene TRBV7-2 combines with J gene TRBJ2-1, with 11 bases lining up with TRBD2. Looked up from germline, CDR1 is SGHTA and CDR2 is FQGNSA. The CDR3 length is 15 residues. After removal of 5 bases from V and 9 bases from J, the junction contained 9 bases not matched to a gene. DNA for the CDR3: TGTGCCAGCAGCCCTACTAGCGGGGGCCGCGGTGAGCAGTTCTTC. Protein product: CASSPTSGGRGEQFF.

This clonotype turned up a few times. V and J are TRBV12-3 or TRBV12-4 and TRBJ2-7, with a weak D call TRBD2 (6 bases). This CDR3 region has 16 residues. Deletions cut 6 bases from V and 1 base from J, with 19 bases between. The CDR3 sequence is CASSPRFRDFSYEQYF. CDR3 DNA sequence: TGTGCCAGCAGCCCTCGATTCCGGGACTTTTCCTACGAGCAGTACTTC.